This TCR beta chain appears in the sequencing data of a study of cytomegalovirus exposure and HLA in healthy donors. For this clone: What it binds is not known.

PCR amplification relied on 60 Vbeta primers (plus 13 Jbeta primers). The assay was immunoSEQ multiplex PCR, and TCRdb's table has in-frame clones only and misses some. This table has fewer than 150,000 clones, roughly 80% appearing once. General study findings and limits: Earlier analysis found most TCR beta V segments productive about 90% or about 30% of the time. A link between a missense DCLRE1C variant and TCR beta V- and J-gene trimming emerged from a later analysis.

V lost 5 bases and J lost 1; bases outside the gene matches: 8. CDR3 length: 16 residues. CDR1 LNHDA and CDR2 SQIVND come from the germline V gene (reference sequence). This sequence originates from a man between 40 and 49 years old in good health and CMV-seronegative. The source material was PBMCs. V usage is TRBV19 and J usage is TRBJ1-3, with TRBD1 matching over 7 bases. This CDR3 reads CASSPQQGRSGNTIYF. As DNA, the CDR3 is TGTGCCAGTAGTCCACAACAGGGGAGATCTGGAAACACCATATATTTT.